Listed here are 21 T cell receptor beta chains from one sample, sequenced in a study of blood T cell repertoires in COVID-19. TCRdb keeps only in-frame clones here, not all; method: immunoSEQ multiplex PCR. The sample consists of some 83,000 clones, approximately 80% of them appearing once. Sequenced sample: peripheral blood. Receptor source: a middle-aged man with acute or convalescent COVID-19.

Concerning this clone: This same CDR3 is encoded by further DNA sequences in the sample. The genes are TRBV5-4 and TRBJ1-2, with D possibly TRBD1 on 5 matching bases. Trimming left V 0 bases short and J 2 bases short, with 8 bases between. The germline V gene encodes CDR1 SGHNT and CDR2 YYREEE (reference sequence). The CDR3 is 14 residues long. CDR3 region: CASSLEGLNYGYTF. CDR3 nucleotide sequence: TGTGCCAGCAGCTTGGAGGGGCTCAACTATGGCTACACCTTC.

V and J are TRBV7-2 and TRBJ2-7; 9 nucleotides line up with TRBD2. Germline V lookup: CDR1 SGHTA, CDR2 FQGNSA. CDR3 size: 15 residues. V trimming: 8 bases; J trimming: 2 bases; junction bases outside the gene matches: 10. CDR3 loop: CASGEKRTSAYEQYF. CDR3 DNA sequence: TGTGCCAGCGGGGAAAAAAGGACTAGCGCCTACGAGCAGTACTTC. The variable domain in full, completed from reference TRBV7-2 and TRBJ2-7, reads GAGVSQSPSNKVTEKGKDVELRCDPISGHTALYWYRQSLGQGLEFLIYFQGNSAPDKSGLPSDRFSAERTGGSVSTLTIQRTQQEDSAVYLCASGEKRTSAYEQYFGPGTRLTVT.

This clone was counted a few times. The V gene is TRBV2, the J gene TRBJ1-1, with a tentative D call TRBD1 (5 bases). With 7 bases removed from V and 3 bases from J, the gap between germline ends came to 9 bases. CDR1 is SNHLY, CDR2 FYNNEI, per germline. CDR3 length equals 12 residues. The CDR3 DNA follows: TGTGCCAGCACGGGGGAGGACACTGAAGCTTTCTTT. It is translated as CASTGEDTEAFF.

This clone has only a few counts. The rearrangement uses TRBV6-2 or TRBV6-3 and TRBJ2-7; 11 bases map to TRBD1. In germline, CDR1 is MNHEY, CDR2 SVGEGT. The junction had 6 bases not matched to a gene; V was cut back by 6 bases and J by 2 bases. The CDR3 runs 15 residues. The CDR3 region is CASSDRDRGAYEQYF. The CDR3 DNA follows: TGTGCCAGCAGCGATCGGGACAGGGGGGCCTACGAGCAGTACTTC.

The chain links TRBV19 to TRBJ2-2; 8 nucleotides align to TRBD1. Losses at the gene ends were 4 bases for V and 4 bases for J; bases not matched to a gene: 8. This CDR3 has 16 amino acids. CDR1 LNHDA and CDR2 SQIVND come from the germline V gene (reference sequence). CDR3 in DNA: TGTGCCAGTAGTACGCAGGGGGCGCCTAGCACCGGGGAGCTGTTTTTT. Translated: CASSTQGAPSTGELFF.

The chain employs TRBV9 and TRBJ2-7, with 12 bases identical to TRBD1. This CDR3 is 13 amino acids long. Germline V gives CDR1 SGDLS, CDR2 YYNGEE. Germline trimming cut 3 bases from V and 11 bases from J; bases unmatched to any gene: 6. CDR3 in DNA: TGTGCCAGCAGCGAGTCCGGGACAGGGGGCGAGTACTTC. It translates to CASSESGTGGEYF. The variable domain in full, with the rest retrieved from reference TRBV9 and TRBJ2-7, is DSGVTQTPKHLITATGQRVTLRCSPRSGDLSVYWYQQSLDQGLQFLIQYYNGEERAKGNILERFSAQQFPDLHSELNLSSLELGDSALYFCASSESGTGGEYFGPGTRLTVT.

The chain carries TRBV10-3 and TRBJ1-2; a weak D match, TRBD1 (6 bases). Trimming cost V 8 bases and J 8 bases, with 12 bases left between them. Germline V gene data show CDR1 as ENHRY and CDR2 as SYGVKD. CDR3 length: 11 amino acids. The CDR3 nucleotides are TGTGCCATCGGGAACAGGGACGGCTACACCTTC. Amino acids: CAIGNRDGYTF.

This clone was counted a few times. This chain joins TRBV5-1 and TRBJ1-1; D may be TRBD1 (6 bases). The V end was cut by 5 bases, the J end by 1 base, with 9 bases between. Germline CDR1 and CDR2: SGHRS and YFSETQ. The CDR3 consists of 13 residues. The CDR3 reads CASRATGNTEAFF. For the CDR3, the DNA is TGCGCCAGCAGGGCGACAGGGAACACTGAAGCTTTCTTT.

The rearrangement joins TRBV18 to TRBJ2-7, with 10 nucleotides matching TRBD1. In germline, CDR1 is KGHSH, CDR2 LQKENI. V shed 6 bases, J shed 6 bases, and the junction held 11 bases outside the gene matches. This CDR3 region has 15 residues. The CDR3 is CASSLTPGQGSEQYF. In DNA form, the CDR3 reads TGTGCCAGCTCCCTCACCCCGGGACAGGGGAGCGAGCAGTACTTC.

The genes are TRBV18 and TRBJ2-1; 11 positions match TRBD2. Germline lookup yields CDR1 KGHSH and CDR2 LQKENI. V dropped 3 bases and J dropped 9; count of bases not matched to a gene: 4. This CDR3 is 14 amino acids long. Here the CDR3 DNA reads TGTGCCAGCTCACCCGGTCTAGCGGGAGGTGAGCAGTTCTTC. Translating gives CASSPGLAGGEQFF.

V and J are TRBV11-2 and TRBJ1-2; a weak D match, TRBD1 (5 bases). The V end was cut by 0 bases, the J end by 4 bases, with 12 bases between. The length of the CDR3 is 15 residues. Germline V gene data show CDR1 as SGHAT and CDR2 as FQNNGV. For the CDR3, the DNA is TGTGCCAGCAGCTTAGACAGGGCGCTAGGCTATGGCTACACCTTC. This encodes CASSLDRALGYGYTF. The full variable domain, rest sourced from reference TRBV11-2 and TRBJ1-2, is EAGVAQSPRYKIIEKRQSVAFWCNPISGHATLYWYQQILGQGPKLLIQFQNNGVVDDSQLPKDRFSAERLKGVDSTLKIQPAKLEDSAVYLCASSLDRALGYGYTFGSGTRLTVV.

This clone was recorded a few times. The chain employs TRBV5-5 and TRBJ2-7; no firm D call. Trimming took 6 bases from V and 6 from J, leaving 19 bases between them. Per the germline V gene, CDR1 is SGHKS and CDR2 is YYEKEE (reference sequence). The CDR3 has 14 residues. The CDR3 bases are TGTGCCAGCACTCAAAACCCCCTTACGGGCGAGCAGTACTTC. As protein: CASTQNPLTGEQYF.

The chain employs TRBV6-5 and TRBJ1-5; D is unresolved. Deletions cut 5 bases from V and 0 bases from J, with 11 bases between. Germline V gene sequence: CDR1 MNHEY, CDR2 SVGAGI. The CDR3 spans 15 residues. The CDR3 region is CASSPRRYSNQPQHF. The CDR3 DNA reads TGTGCCAGCAGTCCGCGTCGGTATAGCAATCAGCCCCAGCATTTT.

V and J are TRBV6-2 or TRBV6-3 and TRBJ1-1, with TRBD1 matching 8 bases. The CDR3 has 14 amino acids. V dropped 4 bases and J dropped 2; count of bases not matched to a gene: 3. Germline V gene sequence: CDR1 MNHEY, CDR2 SVGEGT. This CDR3 reads CASSFGQGNTEAFF. The CDR3, as DNA: TGTGCCAGCAGTTTTGGACAGGGAAACACTGAAGCTTTCTTT.

The chain is built from TRBV6-5 and TRBJ2-1, with 9 nucleotides matching TRBD2. CDR3 size: 14 residues. Germline values: CDR1 MNHEY, CDR2 SVGAGI. Losses at the gene ends were 6 bases for V and 2 bases for J; bases not matched to a gene: 2. In DNA, the CDR3 is TGTGCCAGCAGACGCGGGGGGGCCTACAATGAGCAGTTCTTC. It encodes CASRRGGAYNEQFF.

V and J are TRBV7-9 and TRBJ1-1; no definite D call. In germline, CDR1 is SEHNR, CDR2 FQNEAQ (reference sequence). V was shortened by 10 bases and J by 1 base, with 10 bases between the two germline ends. The CDR3 has 12 residues. The chain's CDR3 is CAIGVSNTEAFF. The CDR3 DNA is TGTGCCATCGGAGTTTCGAACACTGAAGCTTTCTTT.

This clone was detected only once. This chain connects TRBV5-1 to TRBJ1-4, with a possible D match to TRBD1 (6 bases). CDR1 and CDR2 (germline): SGHRS, YFSETQ. The V end was cut by 5 bases, the J end by 3 bases, with 8 bases between. This CDR3 has 13 amino acids. CDR3 region: CASRGAANEKLFF. In DNA, the CDR3 is TGCGCCAGCAGGGGGGCCGCTAATGAAAAACTGTTTTTT.

The chain couples TRBV6-2 or TRBV6-3 to TRBJ1-2, with 7 bases that match TRBD1. The CDR3 is made up of 16 amino acids. CDR1 and CDR2 from the germline V gene are MNHEY and SVGEGT. V gave up 2 bases and J gave up 3 bases; unmatched junction bases: 9. The CDR3 is CASSYPAGGLDYGYTF. The CDR3 DNA reads as TGTGCCAGCAGTTACCCCGCAGGGGGATTGGACTATGGCTACACCTTC.

The rearrangement uses TRBV20-1 and TRBJ2-7; tentative D call: TRBD2 (5 bases). The V gene lost 3 bases and the J gene lost 2 bases, with 14 bases spanning the gap. Germline CDR1 reads DFQATT; CDR2 reads SNEGSKA (reference sequence). The CDR3 contains 14 residues. CDR3 coding DNA: TGCAGTGCTAGTTTGGCGGACTTACCCTACGAGCAGTACTTC. Translated: CSASLADLPYEQYF.

The chain carries TRBV12-2 and TRBJ2-4; TRBD1, the table's D call, lacks a check against the DNA. TRBV12-2 is listed as a pseudogene. The CDR3 length is 20 residues. CDR3 coding DNA: TGTGCAAGTCGCTTAGAAGAGACAGGGTTGGGGACGGGTCCCAAAAACATTCAGTACTTC. Translation: CASRLEETGLGTGPKNIQYF.

The chain uses TRBV24-1 and TRBJ2-3, with D tentatively TRBD1 (5 bases). Germline lookup yields CDR1 KGHDR and CDR2 SFDVKD. V shed 4 bases and J shed 6 bases, with 13 bases lying between them. The CDR3 sequence is 14 residues long. The CDR3 spells CATSDSTWGDTQYF. The CDR3 DNA follows: TGTGCCACCAGTGACTCTACCTGGGGCGATACGCAGTATTTT.